This T cell receptor beta chain was retrieved from a study of PD-1 blockade in mismatch repair-deficient tumors. General study results and limits: Tumor-resident clones, often absent from pretreatment blood, expanded after pembrolizumab and then contracted.

Every patient had mismatch repair deficiency by PCR or immunohistochemistry. Points on this clone: Antigen specificity is unknown.

The table came from immunoSEQ multiplex PCR; TCRdb's copy has only in-frame clones and leaves some out. The sample holds about 100,000 clones, 82% seen once. CDR3 size: 15 residues. Unmatched junction bases numbered 7, after V lost 3 bases and J lost 7 bases. CDR1 and CDR2 from the germline V gene are LNHDA and SQIVND (reference sequence). This sequence joins TRBV19 and TRBJ2-2, with TRBD2 matching 8 bases. This receptor was identified in an adult with mismatch repair-deficient cancer. This specimen consisted of peripheral blood, obtained approximately 35 weeks after starting pembrolizumab. Here the CDR3 reads CASSIWTSRVGELFF. CDR3 DNA: TGTGCCAGTAGTATTTGGACTAGCCGGGTCGGGGAGCTGTTTTTT.